This T cell receptor (beta chain) was identified during a study of blood T cell repertoires in COVID-19. At the level of the study: Sources were T cells, B-cell-depleted T cells, or PBMCs; the material itself was cDNA or gDNA.

In the study's own analysis: Reference gene primer amplification yielded estimated nucleated cell counts. Using immunoSEQ multiplex PCR, the repertoire was profiled, and TCRdb retains in-frame clones only, with some absent. Clone size and the V and J calls come from that table; the DNA yielded D and trimming. The table shows 250,000 to 300,000 clones, with 87% occurring only once. The CDR3 runs to 13 residues. Germline-derived CDR1 and CDR2 are WNHNN and SYGVQD (reference sequence). With 4 bases removed from V and 5 bases from J, the gap between germline ends came to 8 bases. The chain employs TRBV10-1 and TRBJ2-2, with D hard to call. The sequence came from a woman aged 40-49 years who had recovered from COVID-19. What was sequenced was peripheral blood. CDR3 nucleotides: TGCGCCAGCAGTGGGAGAAGGACCGGGGAGCTGTTTTTT. This translates into CASSGRRTGELFF.